This passage covers 28 T cell receptor beta chains from one sample sequenced in a study of cytomegalovirus exposure and HLA in healthy donors. The PCR ran on 60 Vbeta and 13 Jbeta primers. Sequencing used immunoSEQ multiplex PCR; TCRdb keeps in-frame clones, though not all of them. The table has around 78,000 clones, roughly 80% seen once. Sequenced sample: PBMCs. The receptors were gathered from a woman aged 45-60 years in good health and CMV-seronegative.

In its sample, this clone was seen once. The chain combines TRBV10-3 with TRBJ1-2; D remains ambiguous. This CDR3 has 14 amino acids. Trimming removed 4 bases at V and 1 base at J, with 10 bases between. Germline loops: CDR1 ENHRY, CDR2 SYGVKD. The CDR3 spells CAISGGEGNYGYTF. The CDR3 bases are TGTGCCATCAGTGGCGGGGAAGGTAACTATGGCTACACCTTC.

This clone was seen once. The genes are TRBV27 and TRBJ2-6, with 9 bases lining up with TRBD1. The germline V gene encodes CDR1 MNHEY and CDR2 SMNVEV (reference sequence). With 7 bases clipped from V and 0 bases from J, the junction kept 10 bases outside the gene matches. The CDR3 consists of 18 residues. The CDR3 sequence: CASKLSGQGPSGANVLTF. The CDR3 DNA sequence: TGTGCCAGCAAACTATCGGGACAGGGCCCCTCTGGGGCCAACGTCCTGACTTTC.

This chain links TRBV6-1 with TRBJ1-5; tentative D call: TRBD1 (5 bases). The CDR3 has 12 amino acids. Germline CDR1 reads MNHNS; CDR2 reads SASEGT. V lost 11 bases, J lost 2 bases, and 10 bases lay in between. CDR3 sequence (DNA): TGTGCCGTCCCCAGGGGCAATCAGCCCCAGCATTTT. Amino acid sequence: CAVPRGNQPQHF.

J is TRBJ1-2 and V is TRBV5-1; D is undetermined. Trimming took 2 bases from V and 4 from J, leaving 9 bases between them. CDR1 is SGHRS, CDR2 YFSETQ, per germline. The CDR3 is 13 amino acids. The CDR3 protein is CASSFADTYGYTF. The CDR3 nucleotides are TGCGCCAGCAGCTTCGCAGACACCTATGGCTACACCTTC.

The chain combines TRBV19 with TRBJ1-5; possible D gene TRBD1, 5 bases. Germline CDR1 reads LNHDA; CDR2 reads SQIVND (reference sequence). Trimming removed 3 bases at V and 6 bases at J, with 9 bases between. The CDR3 totals 13 residues. CDR3 sequence: CASSMQGSQPQHF. In nucleotides, the CDR3 is TGTGCCAGTAGTATGCAGGGTAGTCAGCCCCAGCATTTT. Based on the CDR3 plus reference TRBV19 and TRBJ1-5, the full variable domain is DGGITQSPKYLFRKEGQNVTLSCEQNLNHDAMYWYRQDPGQGLRLIYYSQIVNDFQKGDIAEGYSVSREKKESFPLTVTSAQKNPTAFYLCASSMQGSQPQHFGDGTRLSIL.

V and J are TRBV2 and TRBJ2-1; 8 bases fit TRBD2. CDR1 is SNHLY and CDR2 is FYNNEI in the germline V gene. V was clipped by 8 bases and J by 7 bases; unmatched bases: 7. The CDR3 runs to 13 residues. CDR3 region: CASDYSGGNEQFF. The CDR3 DNA reads TGTGCCAGCGACTACTCGGGGGGGAATGAGCAGTTCTTC.

The chain employs TRBV6-5 and TRBJ2-7, with TRBD1 matching 8 bases. This CDR3 spans 14 amino acids. The ends lost 4 bases at V and 7 bases at J; junction bases unmatched: 9. CDR1 and CDR2 from the germline V gene are MNHEY and SVGAGI. The CDR3 DNA sequence: TGTGCCAGCAGTTCAAGACAGGGGCCGTCGGAGCAGTACTTC. This gives the protein CASSSRQGPSEQYF.

On this clone: One end of the junction fails to match germline, which may point to a read error. This same CDR3 is encoded by further DNA sequences in the sample. The V call is TRBV5-6, the J call TRBJ1-2, with 9 nucleotides matching TRBD1. Germline CDR1 reads SGHDT; CDR2 reads YYEEEE. The CDR3 covers 15 residues. The CDR3 sequence is CASTEGTGRSYGYTF. As DNA, the CDR3 is TGCGCCAGCACCGAGGGGACAGGGCGATCCTATGGCTACACCTTC. The variable domain in full, completed from reference TRBV5-6 and TRBJ1-2, reads DAGVTQSPTHLIKTRGQQVTLRCSPKSGHDTVSWYQQALGQGPQFIFQYYEEEERQRGNFPDRFSGHQFPNYSSELNVNALLLGDSALYLCASTEGTGRSYGYTFGSGTRLTVV.

This clone was counted between two and nine times. The V and J genes are TRBV7-2 and TRBJ2-7; 7 nucleotides agree with TRBD1. The CDR3 totals 14 residues. J was trimmed by 1 base and V by 1 base; bases with no gene match: 1. From germline, CDR1 is SGHTA and CDR2 FQGNSA. The CDR3 sequence: CASSLGDSSYEQYF. The CDR3 bases are TGTGCCAGCAGCTTAGGGGACAGTTCCTACGAGCAGTACTTC. The full variable domain, rest sourced from reference TRBV7-2 and TRBJ2-7, is GAGVSQSPSNKVTEKGKDVELRCDPISGHTALYWYRQSLGQGLEFLIYFQGNSAPDKSGLPSDRFSAERTGGSVSTLTIQRTQQEDSAVYLCASSLGDSSYEQYFGPGTRLTVT.

This chain uses TRBV5-4 with TRBJ2-3; D may be TRBD1 (6 bases). The CDR3 is 14 amino acids. The ends were cut back, 3 bases at V and 3 bases at J, with 11 bases in the middle. Germline-derived CDR1 and CDR2 are SGHNT and YYREEE (reference sequence). CDR3 loop: CASSSRDTTDTQYF. CDR3 coding DNA: TGTGCCAGCAGCTCCCGGGACACAACAGATACGCAGTATTTT.

The rearrangement links TRBV19 to TRBJ1-5; D gene ambiguous. Germline assignment: CDR1 LNHDA and CDR2 SQIVND (reference sequence). The CDR3 has 14 amino acids. The ends were cut back, 2 bases at V and 0 bases at J, with 5 bases in the middle. This CDR3 is CASSISNSNQPQHF. Written as DNA, the CDR3 is TGTGCCAGTAGTATATCCAATAGCAATCAGCCCCAGCATTTT.

This clone has a handful of counts. The CDR3 sequence is CASSGQRGSDTGELFF. For the CDR3, the DNA is TGTGCCAGCAGTGGCCAGCGGGGGTCTGACACCGGGGAGCTGTTTTTT. J is TRBJ2-2 and V is TRBV6-1, with 8 nucleotides matching TRBD2. Germline V lookup: CDR1 MNHNS, CDR2 SASEGT. The CDR3 extends over 16 amino acids. V shed 4 bases, J shed 3 bases, and the junction held 7 bases outside the gene matches.

J is TRBJ2-1 and V is TRBV29-1; 8 nucleotides align to TRBD1. V lost 4 bases to trimming and J lost 7 bases; unmatched junction nucleotides: 9. The germline CDR1 and CDR2 sequences are SQVTM and ANQGSEA. The CDR3 sequence is 14 residues long. The CDR3, as DNA: TGCAGCGTTGTCCCCCAGGGGGCAAGGAATGAGCAGTTCTTC. Translated, it gives CSVVPQGARNEQFF.

The chain combines TRBV7-2 with TRBJ2-7; 9 bases agree with TRBD2. The CDR3 has 13 amino acids. Germline CDR1 and CDR2: SGHTA and FQGNSA. The V and J ends lost 6 bases and 2 bases, in that order; junction bases with no gene match: 2. As DNA, the CDR3 is TGTGCCAGCAGGCCTAGCGGGGCCTACGAGCAGTACGTC. Its translation: CASRPSGAYEQYV.

The rearrangement joins TRBV27 to TRBJ2-6; D possibly corresponds to TRBD1 (5 bases). This CDR3 has 17 amino acids. Germline CDR1 reads MNHEY; CDR2 reads SMNVEV (reference sequence). V lost 4 bases and J lost 0, with 13 bases in between. This CDR3 is CASSWQGFSSGANVLTF. CDR3 bases: TGTGCCAGCAGTTGGCAGGGCTTCAGCTCTGGGGCCAACGTCCTGACTTTC.

This clone was counted only a few times. The rearrangement joins TRBV19 to TRBJ2-5; perhaps TRBD1 as D (6 bases). V was pared by 5 bases and J by 3 bases, with 19 bases between. Germline loops: CDR1 LNHDA, CDR2 SQIVND (reference sequence). The CDR3 has 16 amino acids. The CDR3 nucleotides read TGTGCCAGTAGTGCTACGACGAAGACAGGCGAAGAGACCCAGTACTTC. Translated, it gives CASSATTKTGEETQYF.

This clone is a singleton in its sample. The chain joins TRBV28 to TRBJ1-1; D not certain. CDR1 and CDR2 from the germline V gene are MDHEN and SYDVKM. Trimming shortened V by 4 bases and J by 2 bases, and 14 bases separated the two germline ends. This CDR3 spans 15 amino acids. The CDR3 loop is CASSSGSKDNTEAFF. The CDR3 DNA sequence: TGTGCCAGCAGTTCTGGGAGTAAGGACAACACTGAAGCTTTCTTT.

This clone was found once. The J gene is TRBJ1-2, the V gene TRBV29-1; the D is unclear. V lost 4 bases, J lost 6 bases, and 9 bases lay in between. The germline V gene encodes CDR1 SQVTM and CDR2 ANQGSEA. This CDR3 comprises 11 residues. The chain's CDR3 is CSVGGGHGYTF. DNA of the CDR3: TGCAGCGTTGGGGGAGGTCATGGCTACACCTTC.

The chain uses TRBV27 and TRBJ1-2, with 8 bases matching TRBD1. This CDR3 region has 13 residues. Germline CDR1 and CDR2: MNHEY and SMNVEV (reference sequence). V trimming: 2 bases; J trimming: 7 bases; junction bases outside the gene matches: 3. The CDR3 nucleotides are TGTGCCAGCAGTTTACAGGGGGCGGTTGGCTACACCTTC. It codes for CASSLQGAVGYTF.

The chain has TRBV18 and TRBJ1-4; D is ambiguous. Trimming shortened V by 2 bases and J by 0 bases, and 10 bases separated the two germline ends. Germline loops: CDR1 KGHSH, CDR2 LQKENI. This CDR3 comprises 16 residues. DNA for the CDR3: TGTGCCAGCTCACCAGTGGCGGTCGCAACTAATGAAAAACTGTTTTTT. This gives the protein CASSPVAVATNEKLFF.

The CDR3 DNA sequence: TGTGCCAGCAGTTTGGCCAGGGGCCTTAATCAGCCCCAGCATTTT. It encodes CASSLARGLNQPQHF. The rearrangement uses TRBV28 and TRBJ1-5; perhaps TRBD1 as D (6 bases). V gave up 3 bases and J gave up 4 bases, with 13 bases separating them. Germline-derived CDR1 and CDR2 are MDHEN and SYDVKM. The CDR3 runs to 15 residues.

V usage is TRBV4-1 and J usage is TRBJ1-2, with 9 bases identical to TRBD1. CDR1 MGHRA and CDR2 YSYEKL come from the germline V gene. This CDR3 is built from 18 residues. The ends lost 5 bases at V and 3 bases at J; junction bases unmatched: 16. The CDR3, as DNA: TGCGCCAGCAGCGATCCGGGACAGGGCGCCCCAATTTACTATGGCTACACCTTC. Residues: CASSDPGQGAPIYYGYTF.

The gene calls are TRBV25-1 and TRBJ1-6; tentative D call: TRBD1 (5 bases). Germline V gives CDR1 MGHDK, CDR2 SYGVNS. The V end lost 3 bases, the J end lost 5 bases, and 5 bases lay between the germline ends. The CDR3 has 13 amino acids. The CDR3 nucleotides read TGTGCCAGCAGTGACAGGGATAATTCACCCCTCCACTTT. It translates to CASSDRDNSPLHF.

This chain links TRBV19 with TRBJ1-1; no clear D. There are 13 residues in the CDR3. The V end lost 6 bases, the J end lost 1 base, and 9 bases lay between the germline ends. Per germline, CDR1 LNHDA and CDR2 SQIVND (reference sequence). CDR3: CASREVPNTEAFF. The DNA for the CDR3 is TGTGCCAGTAGGGAGGTTCCGAACACTGAAGCTTTCTTT.

This clone was observed a handful of times. The V gene is TRBV7-3, the J gene TRBJ2-1, with 7 bases lining up with TRBD2. CDR3 length: 15 residues. In germline, CDR1 is SGHTA, CDR2 FQGTGA. V shed 4 bases and J 1 base; nucleotides not matched to a gene: 4. The CDR3 spells CASSSASGSYNEQFF. The CDR3 nucleotides read TGTGCCAGCAGCTCAGCTAGCGGATCCTACAATGAGCAGTTCTTC. The variable domain in full, with the rest retrieved from reference TRBV7-3 and TRBJ2-1, is GAGVSQTPSNKVTEKGKYVELRCDPISGHTALYWYRQSLGQGPEFLIYFQGTGAADDSGLPNDRFFAVRPEGSVSTLKIQRTERGDSAVYLCASSSASGSYNEQFFGPGTRLTVL.

CDR3 sequence reads: CASSQVWFQGDGYTF. The CDR3 nucleotides read TGTGCCAGCAGCCAAGTTTGGTTCCAAGGGGATGGCTACACCTTC. The chain employs TRBV4-2 and TRBJ1-2; a possible D gene is TRBD1 (5 bases). The germline V gene encodes CDR1 LGHNA and CDR2 YNFKEQ. The CDR3 consists of 15 residues. Deletions cut 1 base from V and 6 bases from J, with 15 bases between.

The V gene is TRBV5-4, the J gene TRBJ2-7, with D possibly matching TRBD2 (6 bases). Trimming stripped 4 bases from V and 2 bases from J, with 13 bases between. This CDR3 spans 14 amino acids. Germline lookup yields CDR1 SGHNT and CDR2 YYREEE (reference sequence). CDR3 residues: CASSDGGVTYEQYF. For the CDR3, the DNA is TGTGCCAGCAGCGACGGCGGGGTTACCTACGAGCAGTACTTC.

Comment on this clone: As the CDR3 is not closed by the conserved phenylalanine or tryptophan, this likely results from a read error. V usage is TRBV30 and J usage is TRBJ2-2; D uncertain. The V and J ends lost 2 bases and 7 bases respectively, with 8 bases between them. This CDR3 comprises 12 residues. Germline CDR1 is GTSNPN and CDR2 is SVGIG (reference sequence). As DNA, the CDR3 is TGTGCCTGGAGTAAAGTGGTCGGGGAGCTGTTTGTT. Its translation is CAWSKVVGELFV.